One and the same sample provided the 18 T cell receptor beta chains below, sequenced in a study of cytomegalovirus exposure and HLA in healthy donors (dated by TCRdb to the late 2010s). Preparation of the library involved the immunoSEQ multiplex PCR assay. The multiplex PCR relied on a mix of 60 forward primers for TCR Vbeta segments and 13 reverse primers for TCR Jbeta segments. TCRdb carries this immuneACCESS record with in-frame sequences only. Its versions omit some clonotypes, under half of them owing to an unresolved V gene in the studies checked, with the rest unexplained. The sample table holds some 120,000 clones, of which 75% to 85% were seen once. The ten most abundant clones make up 2.5% to 3.5% of the sample. Sample: PBMCs. The receptors here all came from a male donor in good health and CMV-seronegative.

This chain links TRBV7-9 with TRBJ1-2; a weak D match, TRBD1 (6 bases). Germline assignment: CDR1 SEHNR and CDR2 FQNEAQ (reference sequence). Trimming removed 3 bases from V and 8 bases from J, with 13 bases in between. The CDR3 runs to 13 residues. CDR3: CASSLVGAEGYTF. The CDR3 DNA follows: TGTGCCAGCAGCTTGGTGGGGGCGGAGGGCTACACCTTC.

The CDR3 loop is CASSLGEGVYEQYF. The CDR3, as DNA: TGTGCCAGCAGCTTAGGGGAGGGAGTCTACGAGCAGTACTTC. The chain combines TRBV7-9 with TRBJ2-7, with 7 bases lining up with TRBD2. In germline, CDR1 is SEHNR, CDR2 FQNEAQ (reference sequence). CDR3 length: 14 amino acids. V lost 1 base to trimming and J lost 3 bases; unmatched junction nucleotides: 3.

This chain uses TRBV30 with TRBJ2-3, with a tentative D call TRBD1 (6 bases). The V and J ends lost 5 bases and 6 bases respectively, with 12 bases between them. CDR3 length: 12 residues. Germline-derived CDR1 and CDR2 are GTSNPN and SVGIG (reference sequence). The chain's CDR3 is CAWLQGLDTQYF. The CDR3 bases are TGTGCCTGGCTTCAGGGGCTGGATACGCAGTATTTT.

The CDR3 sequence is CASSLVRDYNYEQYF. DNA for the CDR3: TGTGCCAGCAGCTTAGTAAGGGACTACAACTACGAGCAGTACTTC. The chain joins TRBV7-2 to TRBJ2-7; 7 nucleotides align to TRBD2. Germline V gives CDR1 SGHTA, CDR2 FQGNSA. V shed 1 base and J 3 bases; nucleotides not matched to a gene: 6. This CDR3 region has 15 residues.

The chain couples TRBV2 to TRBJ2-3; 11 bases are shared with TRBD2. The CDR3 extends over 15 amino acids. Germline loops: CDR1 SNHLY, CDR2 FYNNEI. The V segment lost 7 bases and the J segment 2 bases; nucleotides outside the gene matches: 5. CDR3: CASTGLAVNTDTQYF. The DNA for the CDR3 is TGTGCCAGCACGGGACTAGCGGTTAACACAGATACGCAGTATTTT. Full variable domain (rest looked up from reference TRBV2 and TRBJ2-3): EPEVTQTPSHQVTQMGQEVILRCVPISNHLYFYWYRQILGQKVEFLVSFYNNEISEKSEIFDDQFSVERPDGSNFTLKIRSTKLEDSAMYFCASTGLAVNTDTQYFGPGTRLTVL.

The chain couples TRBV4-3 to TRBJ1-6; no firm D call. Trimming cost V 0 bases and J 6 bases, with 12 bases left between them. CDR3 length: 16 residues. Germline V lookup: CDR1 LGHNA, CDR2 YSLEER. This chain's CDR3 is CASSQDVVSGNSPLHF. The CDR3 DNA reads TGCGCCAGCAGCCAAGATGTGGTGTCAGGTAATTCACCCCTCCACTTT.

The chain carries TRBV11-2 and TRBJ2-1; no clear D. This CDR3 is 11 amino acids long. Germline CDR1 and CDR2: SGHAT and FQNNGV. The V end lost 1 base, the J end lost 8 bases, and 3 bases lay between the germline ends. The CDR3 sequence is CASSLGHEQFF. The CDR3 coding sequence is TGTGCCAGCAGCTTAGGGCATGAGCAGTTCTTC. The full variable domain, rest sourced from reference TRBV11-2 and TRBJ2-1, is EAGVAQSPRYKIIEKRQSVAFWCNPISGHATLYWYQQILGQGPKLLIQFQNNGVVDDSQLPKDRFSAERLKGVDSTLKIQPAKLEDSAVYLCASSLGHEQFFGPGTRLTVL.

This clone was counted between two and nine times. V is TRBV30 and J is TRBJ1-6; the match to TRBD1 covers 7 bases. Germline V gene data show CDR1 as GTSNPN and CDR2 as SVGIG (reference sequence). V shed 4 bases and J 10 bases; nucleotides not matched to a gene: 13. The length of the CDR3 is 15 residues. In nucleotides, the CDR3 is TGTGCCTGGACCTCCGTCCAGGGGGTTGGGTCACCCCTCCACTTT. Protein: CAWTSVQGVGSPLHF.

This clone has a handful of counts. The chain carries TRBV7-3 and TRBJ2-6; 12 bases are shared with TRBD1. V gave up 5 bases and J gave up 4 bases; unmatched junction bases: 6. Germline CDR1 and CDR2: SGHTA and FQGTGA. CDR3 size: 17 residues. The chain's CDR3 is CASSMGQGALGANVLTF. DNA for the CDR3: TGTGCCAGCAGCATGGGACAGGGGGCGCTAGGGGCCAACGTCCTGACTTTC.

In the case of this clone: The junction departs from germline at one end; a sequencing error may be responsible. In DNA, the CDR3 is TGTTCCAGCAGCAGACAGTCACCAGCCTACGAGCAGTACTTC. Its translation: CSSSRQSPAYEQYF. The chain joins TRBV7-9 to TRBJ2-7; a weak D match, TRBD1 (5 bases). The CDR3 runs to 14 residues. CDR1 is SEHNR, CDR2 FQNEAQ, per germline (reference sequence).

The chain recombines TRBV27 with TRBJ1-5; 8 nucleotides agree with TRBD1. The CDR3 loop spans 15 amino acids. V shed 6 bases and J 1 base; nucleotides not matched to a gene: 5. The germline V gene encodes CDR1 MNHEY and CDR2 SMNVEV (reference sequence). CDR3 residues: CASRTGQGSNQPQHF. The CDR3 region has the DNA TGTGCCAGCAGAACCGGACAGGGAAGCAATCAGCCCCAGCATTTT.

This clone was picked up a small number of times. This rearrangement joins TRBV4-3 to TRBJ1-2; no clear D gene. The CDR3 loop spans 16 amino acids. Trimming removed 2 bases from V and 3 bases from J, with 16 bases in between. The germline gives CDR1 LGHNA, CDR2 YSLEER. As DNA, the CDR3 is TGCGCCAGCAGCCAACAGTCGAGGATTCGTGACTATGGCTACACCTTC. This codes for CASSQQSRIRDYGYTF.

This chain uses TRBV6-1 with TRBJ2-5; 8 bases align to TRBD1. Germline trimming cut 0 bases from V and 5 bases from J; bases unmatched to any gene: 2. The CDR3 length is 14 residues. CDR1 is MNHNS and CDR2 is SASEGT in the germline V gene. The CDR3 DNA sequence: TGTGCCAGCAGTGAAGCGTACAGGGGGGAGACCCAGTACTTC. Residues: CASSEAYRGETQYF.

The rearrangement uses TRBV10-2 and TRBJ2-2; D perhaps matches TRBD1 (6 bases). The CDR3 runs 14 residues. Trimming shortened V by 6 bases and J by 3 bases, and 11 bases separated the two germline ends. Germline V CDR1 and CDR2: WSHSY, SAAADI. The DNA of the CDR3 is TGCGCCAGCAGGGACAGCGGTTACACCGGGGAGCTGTTTTTT. This translates into CASRDSGYTGELFF.

The chain uses TRBV5-6 and TRBJ1-3, with D unresolved. The CDR3 is made up of 16 amino acids. From germline, CDR1 is SGHDT and CDR2 YYEEEE. The V and J ends lost 2 bases and 0 bases respectively, with 12 bases between them. CDR3: CASSFQRGFSGNTIYF. The CDR3 coding sequence is TGTGCCAGCAGCTTTCAACGGGGTTTCTCTGGAAACACCATATATTTT.

The chain carries TRBV7-3 and TRBJ2-3; possibly TRBD1 for D (6 bases). Germline values: CDR1 SGHTA, CDR2 FQGTGA. The V and J ends lost 4 bases and 3 bases respectively, with 11 bases between them. CDR3 length equals 14 residues. The CDR3 here is CASSSGQPTDTQYF. CDR3 coding DNA: TGTGCCAGCAGCTCCGGACAGCCGACAGATACGCAGTATTTT.

Concerning this clone itself: An end of the junction differs from the germline gene, which may be a read error. The V and J genes are TRBV7-9 and TRBJ1-4; no definite D call. Germline V gene lookup returns CDR1 SEHNR and CDR2 FQNEAQ (reference sequence). CDR3 size: 12 residues. CDR3 nucleotide sequence: TGTTCCAGCAGCTTCTCCGGTGAAAAACTGTTTTTT. Encoded protein: CSSSFSGEKLFF.

This chain joins TRBV6-5 and TRBJ2-3, with 7 bases identical to TRBD2. The CDR3 is made up of 13 amino acids. With 7 bases clipped from V and 4 bases from J, the junction kept 5 bases outside the gene matches. From germline, CDR1 is MNHEY and CDR2 SVGAGI. Here the CDR3 reads CASNQRGSDTQYF. The CDR3 DNA follows: TGTGCCAGCAATCAGCGGGGTTCAGATACGCAGTATTTT.